This section outlines one TCR beta chain sequence together with its context. The data were obtained in a study of blood T cell repertoires in COVID-19. Method: immunoSEQ multiplex PCR; TCRdb's copy keeps in-frame clones and lacks some. The sample includes about 300,000 clones, roughly nine tenths of them seen just once. The trim removed 6 bases at V and 6 bases at J, leaving 6 bases unmatched. CDR3 length: 12 amino acids. Germline V gene lookup returns CDR1 SQVTM and CDR2 ANQGSEA. The TCR originated in a woman between 50 and 59 years old who had been exposed to COVID-19. The chain couples TRBV29-1 to TRBJ2-7; 9 bases match TRBD1. The sequenced sample was PBMCs or T cells enriched from blood (not recorded which). The CDR3, as DNA: TGCAGCGTCACCTCGGACAGGGGCGAGCAGTACTTC. Translation: CSVTSDRGEQYF.